These 6 T cell receptor beta chains share one sample of origin, sequenced in a study of immune cell composition in non-small cell lung cancer. TCRdb keeps only in-frame clones here, not all; method: immunoSEQ multiplex PCR. The data contain roughly 10,000 clones, approximately 74% of them seen just once; the ten biggest clones take up about 8.9%. The sequenced material came from lung tumor tissue. The origin of the receptors is a human donor with non-small cell lung cancer.

The gene calls are TRBV5-1 and TRBJ2-3; a possible D gene is TRBD1 (5 bases). The CDR3 loop spans 13 amino acids. The V gene lost 5 bases and the J gene lost 3 bases, with 10 bases spanning the gap. Germline V gene data show CDR1 as SGHRS and CDR2 as YFSETQ. CDR3 sequence: CASSSQGTDTQYF. In nucleotides, the CDR3 is TGCGCCAGCAGTTCGCAGGGAACAGATACGCAGTATTTT.

This clone was detected once. The chain couples TRBV7-9 to TRBJ1-2; no clear D. V lost 6 bases and J lost 4, with 15 bases in between. The CDR3 extends over 14 amino acids. Looked up from germline, CDR1 is SEHNR and CDR2 is FQNEAQ (reference sequence). CDR3 region: CASSSSGRGYGYTF. As DNA, the CDR3 is TGTGCCAGCAGTTCCTCCGGGCGAGGCTATGGCTACACCTTC.

CDR3 sequence: CASSSRTEAPQYF. The CDR3 DNA follows: TGTGCCAGCAGCTCGCGGACAGAGGCTCCGCAGTATTTT. V is TRBV7-9 and J is TRBJ2-3; TRBD1 is a possible D gene (6 bases). Looked up from germline, CDR1 is SEHNR and CDR2 is FQNEAQ (reference sequence). V gave up 4 bases and J gave up 10 bases, with 15 bases separating them. The CDR3 runs 13 residues.

The chain couples TRBV11-3 to TRBJ1-1; 7 nucleotides align to TRBD1. The J segment lost 1 base and the V segment lost 1 base, leaving 3 bases of the junction unmatched. CDR1 is SGHNT, CDR2 YENEEA, per germline. This CDR3 has 15 residues. The CDR3 region is CASSLGGTENTEAFF. CDR3 nucleotides: TGTGCCAGCAGCTTAGGGGGGACAGAGAACACTGAAGCTTTCTTT.

The V gene is TRBV27, the J gene TRBJ2-1; 9 bases align to TRBD1. The CDR3 totals 15 residues. Germline values: CDR1 MNHEY, CDR2 SMNVEV (reference sequence). V gave up 5 bases and J gave up 7 bases; unmatched junction bases: 9. CDR3 in amino acids: CASSVRDRVRNEQFF. CDR3 coding DNA: TGTGCCAGCAGTGTCCGGGACAGGGTTAGGAATGAGCAGTTCTTC.

This clone rates as medium-sized. The chain carries TRBV2 and TRBJ1-5, with 7 bases lining up with TRBD1. CDR1 is SNHLY and CDR2 is FYNNEI in the germline V gene. This CDR3 has 12 residues. Unmatched junction bases numbered 5, after V lost 4 bases and J lost 11 bases. CDR3 sequence (DNA): TGTGCCAGCAGTGGACAGGGTATATCCCAGCATTTT. Translated: CASSGQGISQHF.